Each of the 21 T cell receptor beta chains below was sequenced from the same sample in a study of blood T cell repertoires in COVID-19. Only in-frame clones appear in the TCRdb table, and some are missing; sequencing was by immunoSEQ multiplex PCR. The table shows 110,000 to 150,000 clones, with 76% occurring only once. The sequencing input was peripheral blood. The source of these receptors is a man in his 60s with acute or convalescent COVID-19.

The chain couples TRBV7-9 to TRBJ2-7; TRBD2 might be the D (5 bases). Per germline, CDR1 SEHNR and CDR2 FQNEAQ (reference sequence). The CDR3 loop spans 12 amino acids. The V and J ends lost 5 bases and 2 bases respectively, with 7 bases between them. CDR3 protein: CASSVGAYEQYF. The CDR3 nucleotides read TGTGCCAGCAGCGTCGGGGCCTACGAGCAGTACTTC.

The chain uses TRBV5-1 and TRBJ2-1, with TRBD2 matching over 9 bases. Germline trimming cut 0 bases from V and 9 bases from J; bases unmatched to any gene: 4. The CDR3 is made up of 14 amino acids. The germline V gene encodes CDR1 SGHRS and CDR2 YFSETQ. The CDR3 coding sequence is TGCGCCAGCAGCTTGGCTGCTAGCGGGATTGAGCAGTTCTTC. Amino acids: CASSLAASGIEQFF.

The DNA for the CDR3 is TGTGCCAGCAGTTTACGGGCTAGCGAGGGAAGAAGCTCCTACAATGAGCAGTTCTTC. It yields the protein CASSLRASEGRSSYNEQFF. The chain carries TRBV27 and TRBJ2-1; possibly TRBD2 for D (6 bases). V was shortened by 2 bases and J by 0 bases, with 20 bases between the two germline ends. This CDR3 contains 19 residues. Germline V lookup: CDR1 MNHEY, CDR2 SMNVEV (reference sequence).

This rearrangement joins TRBV2 to TRBJ2-5; 8 bases fit TRBD1. The CDR3 is made up of 15 amino acids. The germline V gene encodes CDR1 SNHLY and CDR2 FYNNEI. V shed 1 base and J 5 bases; nucleotides not matched to a gene: 6. The CDR3 spells CASSEGDRILETQYF. The CDR3 DNA sequence: TGTGCCAGCAGTGAAGGGGACAGGATCTTGGAGACCCAGTACTTC.

The chain joins TRBV30 to TRBJ2-5; D call uncertain. V was trimmed by 5 bases and J by 0 bases, leaving 13 bases between them. CDR1 is GTSNPN, CDR2 SVGIG, per germline (reference sequence). The CDR3 is made up of 14 amino acids. The chain's CDR3 is CAWDHSQYQETQYF. CDR3 bases: TGTGCCTGGGACCACAGCCAGTACCAAGAGACCCAGTACTTC. The variable domain in full, completed from reference TRBV30 and TRBJ2-5, reads SQTIHQWPATLVQPVGSPLSLECTVEGTSNPNLYWYRQAAGRGLQLLFYSVGIGQISSEVPQNLSASRPQDRQFILSSKKLLLSDSGFYLCAWDHSQYQETQYFGPGTRLLVL.

This sequence joins TRBV9 and TRBJ2-7; D is perhaps TRBD2 (7 bases). In germline, CDR1 is SGDLS, CDR2 YYNGEE. This CDR3 has 15 amino acids. V lost 4 bases to trimming and J lost 2 bases, with 16 bases between them. CDR3 sequence (DNA): TGTGCCAGCAGCCGGGGGGCCACGGGGACCTACGAGCAGTACTTC. It codes for CASSRGATGTYEQYF. The full variable domain, rest sourced from reference TRBV9 and TRBJ2-7, is DSGVTQTPKHLITATGQRVTLRCSPRSGDLSVYWYQQSLDQGLQFLIQYYNGEERAKGNILERFSAQQFPDLHSELNLSSLELGDSALYFCASSRGATGTYEQYFGPGTRLTVT.

The chain links TRBV5-8 to TRBJ2-3, with 7 positions matching TRBD2. The CDR3 loop spans 15 amino acids. Looked up from germline, CDR1 is SGHTS and CDR2 is YDEGEE. Trimming removed 0 bases from V and 6 bases from J; junction bases left unmatched: 7. The CDR3 protein is CASSLGLAEPDTQYF. The CDR3 DNA reads as TGTGCCAGCAGCTTGGGGCTAGCGGAACCTGATACGCAGTATTTT.

This clone showed up just once. The chain uses TRBV28 and TRBJ2-1; 11 bases agree with TRBD1. Germline V gene data show CDR1 as MDHEN and CDR2 as SYDVKM. The V and J ends lost 6 bases and 8 bases, in that order; junction bases with no gene match: 9. This CDR3 has 15 residues. CDR3 coding DNA: TGTGCCAGCAGCCCCGGGACAGGGGGTCTCTATGAGCAGTTCTTC. It yields the protein CASSPGTGGLYEQFF.

This chain uses TRBV27 with TRBJ2-7, with D possibly matching TRBD1 (6 bases). V lost 5 bases and J 0 bases, leaving 11 bases between the germline ends. The germline V gene encodes CDR1 MNHEY and CDR2 SMNVEV (reference sequence). The CDR3 loop spans 14 amino acids. The CDR3 reads CASSQQGYSYEQYF. In DNA form, the CDR3 reads TGTGCCAGCAGTCAGCAGGGGTACTCCTACGAGCAGTACTTC.

About this clone: This may stem from a read error, because a much larger clone lies one nucleotide away. This specimen includes other DNA sequences encoding the same CDR3. V is TRBV5-6 and J is TRBJ1-5; 7 positions agree with TRBD1. Per germline, CDR1 SGHDT and CDR2 YYEEEE. This CDR3 contains 14 residues. Trimming at V came to 0 bases and at J to 5 bases, leaving 2 bases not matched to a gene. The CDR3 here is CASSLGQGYQPQHF. CDR3 in DNA: TGTGCCAGCAGCTTGGGACAGGGTTATCAGCCCCAGCATTTT.

The chain recombines TRBV5-1 with TRBJ1-4; 7 bases map to TRBD1. J was trimmed by 6 bases and V by 0 bases; bases with no gene match: 2. The CDR3 extends over 14 amino acids. Germline V gene sequence: CDR1 SGHRS, CDR2 YFSETQ. The DNA of the CDR3 is TGCGCCAGCAGCTTGGACAGGGGTCATGAAAAACTGTTTTTT. Protein product: CASSLDRGHEKLFF.

The V and J genes are TRBV3-1 (or the pseudogene TRBV3-2) and TRBJ2-4; the match to TRBD2 covers 14 bases. V was pared by 2 bases and J by 1 base, with 4 bases of the junction left unmatched. CDR3 length: 18 amino acids. Germline values: CDR1 LGHDT, CDR2 YNNKEL (reference sequence). The CDR3 DNA reads as TGTGCCAGCAGCCAATTCGGACTAGCGGGAGGCGCCAAAAACATTCAGTACTTC. Translation: CASSQFGLAGGAKNIQYF.

V and J are TRBV6-2 or TRBV6-3 and TRBJ2-7; 7 nucleotides match TRBD2. The CDR3 length is 17 residues. Germline V gene sequence: CDR1 MNHEY, CDR2 SVGEGT. With 2 bases clipped from V and 2 bases from J, the junction kept 12 bases outside the gene matches. DNA for the CDR3: TGTGCCAGCAGTTACGAGATATCTGGTCTAGCGGCCTACGAGCAGTACTTC. It translates to CASSYEISGLAAYEQYF.

Turning to this clone: The same CDR3 also results from other DNA sequences found in this sample. The V and J genes are TRBV7-9 and TRBJ1-1, with a weak D call TRBD1 (5 bases). This CDR3 spans 13 amino acids. Germline-derived CDR1 and CDR2 are SEHNR and FQNEAQ (reference sequence). Trimming took off 4 bases at V and 1 base at J, with 7 bases between the two ends. The CDR3 loop reads CASSSGGNTEAFF. The DNA of the CDR3 is TGTGCCAGCAGCTCCGGGGGGAACACTGAAGCTTTCTTT.

The chain carries TRBV11-2 and TRBJ2-5; tentatively, D is TRBD2 (7 bases). V lost 4 bases to trimming and J lost 5 bases, with 17 bases between them. The germline V gene encodes CDR1 SGHAT and CDR2 FQNNGV. The CDR3 has 15 residues. The CDR3 DNA sequence: TGTGCCAGCAGCTCCTTGAGGGGGGGCTGGGAGACCCAGTACTTC. Its protein product is CASSSLRGGWETQYF.

In its sample, this clone was seen once. V and J are TRBV5-1 and TRBJ2-1, with D uncertain. From germline, CDR1 is SGHRS and CDR2 YFSETQ. The CDR3 has 15 amino acids. Trimming shortened V by 5 bases and J by 0 bases, and 12 bases separated the two germline ends. CDR3 in DNA: TGCGCCAGCAGTACAAGCGTTCACTCCTACAATGAGCAGTTCTTC. It encodes CASSTSVHSYNEQFF.

CDR3 DNA sequence: TGTGCCAGCAGCTTGGGACAGGGTGTTAACTATGGCTACACCTTC. Translated: CASSLGQGVNYGYTF. The chain is built from TRBV5-6 and TRBJ1-2; 7 bases align to TRBD1. The CDR3 is 15 residues long. J lost 1 base, V lost 0 bases, and 3 bases had no gene match. Per germline, CDR1 SGHDT and CDR2 YYEEEE.

This clone was recorded only once. This rearrangement joins TRBV5-4 to TRBJ2-3, with 7 nucleotides matching TRBD2. CDR1 is SGHNT, CDR2 YYREEE, per germline (reference sequence). The CDR3 length is 16 residues. The V segment lost 0 bases and the J segment 3 bases; nucleotides outside the gene matches: 7. CDR3 bases: TGTGCCAGCAGCTTGGGGGGGAGGGCCGGGACAGATACGCAGTATTTT. This translates into CASSLGGRAGTDTQYF.

This clone was recorded once. This chain links TRBV24-1 with TRBJ2-3; 7 bases fit TRBD1. CDR3 length equals 15 residues. Germline loops: CDR1 KGHDR, CDR2 SFDVKD. Trimming cost V 8 bases and J 3 bases; bases outside gene matches: 10. CDR3 nucleotide sequence: TGTGCCACCAAAACAGGGGCTAGTAAGACAGATACGCAGTATTTT. Amino acids: CATKTGASKTDTQYF.

The CDR3 bases are TGTGCCAGCAGAGGCCGGGGGAGGGGTTCCTACGAGCAGTACTTC. The encoded protein is CASRGRGRGSYEQYF. J is TRBJ2-7 and V is TRBV2; 7 bases are a match to TRBD2. Germline loops: CDR1 SNHLY, CDR2 FYNNEI. The CDR3 is made up of 15 amino acids. V trimming: 6 bases; J trimming: 1 base; junction bases outside the gene matches: 9.

This rearrangement joins TRBV7-7 to TRBJ2-1; 14 nucleotides line up with TRBD2. V dropped 5 bases and J dropped 9; count of bases not matched to a gene: 9. The CDR3 spans 16 residues. The germline V gene has CDR1 SSHAT and CDR2 FNYEAQ (reference sequence). CDR3 nucleotides: TGTGCCAGCAGCAGGATGGGACTAGCGGGAGTAGGTGAGCAGTTCTTC. Translating it yields CASSRMGLAGVGEQFF. The entire variable domain, with the rest obtained from reference TRBV7-7 and TRBJ2-1, is as follows: GAGVSQSPRYKVTKRGQDVTLRCDPISSHATLYWYQQALGQGPEFLTYFNYEAQPDKSGLPSDRFSAERPEGSISTLTIQRTEQRDSAMYRCASSRMGLAGVGEQFFGPGTRLTVL.